This TCR beta chain emerged from a study of Graves' ophthalmopathy and Graves' hyperthyroidism. In the study overall: The collection of peripheral blood took place at initial diagnosis, before any treatment.

Findings of the study overall: A model built from 13 signatures distinguished ophthalmopathy from stable hyperthyroidism with 87.88% sensitivity and about 84% specificity. Among thyroid clonotypes expanded above 0.001 frequency, most also appeared in blood.

Ophthalmopathy donors' eye disease showed moderate-to-severe activity, CAS of at least 3, NOSPECS of at least 4 and duration under 3 months. Remarks on this clonotype: What it binds is not known. A much larger clonotype is one base distant, so this may be a read error.

For repertoire sequencing, the TCR beta CDR3 regions were amplified from RNA transcripts. An initial RT-PCR round employing HTBI primers preceded a second-round multiplex PCR. TCRdb passed the multiplex PCR reads through MiXCR, listing each CDR3 protein once. This table has approximately 500,000 distinct CDR3 sequences, around 15% appearing once. The CDR3 has 16 residues. V lost 5 bases and J lost 0; bases outside the gene matches: 8. Germline V gene sequence: CDR1 SGHAT, CDR2 FQDESV (reference sequence). Sequencing was done on a sample of blood. The genes are TRBV11-1 and TRBJ2-7, with 9 bases lining up with TRBD1. The TCR sequence derives from a woman in her twenties or thirties with Graves' ophthalmopathy. In DNA, the CDR3 is TGTGCCAGCAGCGCCCTCGACAGGGGGAGCTCCTACGAGCAGTACTTC. Translation: CASSALDRGSSYEQYF.